This is a list of T cell receptor beta chains from one sample in a study of blood T cell repertoires in COVID-19. The protocol was immunoSEQ multiplex PCR, while the TCRdb copy is restricted to in-frame clones and leaves out a portion. The sample lists about 50,000 clones; around 85% were seen once. The sample consisted of peripheral blood. These receptor sequences come from a man aged 55 to 70 with acute or convalescent COVID-19. Each CDR3 is given with its conserved first and last residue. Each record gives: V gene, clone size, D gene, J gene, CDR3 protein, CDR3 DNA. D genes are given only for firm matches. For some rows the clone size is stated as once, few or many, or as a class when expanded; others skip it.

>TRBV15|NA|TRBD2|TRBJ2-1
CATSNLTSGRGDEQFF
TGTGCCACCAGCAACCTGACCAGCGGGAGAGGGGATGAGCAGTTCTTC
>TRBV4-2|NA|NA|TRBJ2-3
CASSQGEVGTDTQYF
TGTGCCAGCAGCCAAGGGGAGGTTGGGACAGATACGCAGTATTTT
>TRBV28|NA|TRBD1|TRBJ1-1
CASSLSGQGGTEAFF
TGTGCCAGCAGTTTATCGGGACAGGGAGGGACTGAAGCTTTCTTT
>TRBV6-6|NA|NA|TRBJ1-5
CASRADNQPQHF
TGTGCCAGCAGGGCAGATAATCAGCCCCAGCATTTT
>TRBV5-1|NA|TRBD1|TRBJ2-3
CASTGTVSTDTQYF
TGCGCCAGCACCGGGACAGTGAGCACAGATACGCAGTATTTT
>TRBV6-1|NA|NA|TRBJ2-5
CASSDGLSGETQYF
TGTGCCAGCAGTGACGGACTATCTGGGGAGACCCAGTACTTC
>TRBV14|few|TRBD2|TRBJ2-1
CASSQGALNSGRAGSEQFF
TGTGCCAGCAGCCAAGGGGCCCTAAATAGCGGGAGGGCCGGGAGTGAGCAGTTCTTC
>TRBV7-3|NA|NA|TRBJ2-1
CASSPTGGHYNEQFF
TGTGCCAGCAGCCCTACGGGCGGACACTACAATGAGCAGTTCTTC
>TRBV7-8|NA|NA|TRBJ1-5
CASSLELGNQPQHF
TGTGCCAGCAGCTTGGAGCTAGGCAATCAGCCCCAGCATTTT
>TRBV7-2|NA|NA|TRBJ1-5
CASSFWTDNQPQHF
TGTGCCAGCAGCTTTTGGACAGACAATCAGCCCCAGCATTTT
>TRBV5-1|once|TRBD1|TRBJ1-2
CASSPLTGQSYGYTF
TGCGCCAGCAGCCCACTGACAGGGCAGAGCTATGGCTACACCTTC
>TRBV28|NA|NA|TRBJ1-5
CASSFPGSGQPQHF
TGTGCCAGCAGTTTCCCGGGATCGGGTCAGCCCCAGCATTTT
>TRBV6-6|NA|TRBD2|TRBJ2-5
CASSRLAGDPTQYF
TGTGCCAGCAGTCGTCTAGCGGGAGACCCGACCCAGTACTTC
>TRBV11-2|NA|TRBD2|TRBJ2-3
CASSLMASGSGADTQYF
TGTGCCAGCAGCTTAATGGCTAGCGGGAGTGGAGCAGATACGCAGTATTTT
>TRBV7-9|NA|NA|TRBJ2-1
CASSLWFSGVGSYNEQFF
TGTGCCAGCAGCTTATGGTTTTCGGGAGTAGGCTCCTACAATGAGCAGTTCTTC
>TRBV12-3/TRBV12-4|NA|NA|TRBJ2-1
CASSSGPASKQFF
TGTGCCAGCAGTTCAGGGCCCGCAAGTAAGCAGTTCTTC
>TRBV25-1|NA|NA|TRBJ1-6
CASSATYNSPLHF
TGTGCCAGCAGTGCCACCTATAATTCACCCCTCCACTTT